The 22 T cell receptor beta chains in this list originate from one sample, sequenced in a study of control samples from healthy donors and cancer patients. Here immunoSEQ multiplex PCR was the method, and the copy in TCRdb shows in-frame clones only, minus some. The data hold about 180,000 clones, with about 90% observed a single time. Sequencing input: blood. Receptor source: a woman aged 45-65 years in good health.

The chain combines TRBV5-1 with TRBJ1-2; a possible D gene is TRBD1 (6 bases). Germline CDR1 and CDR2: SGHRS and YFSETQ. The CDR3 totals 14 residues. The germline V and J ends were trimmed by 0 bases and 4 bases, with 10 bases remaining between them. CDR3 region: CASSLARGPYGYTF. Written as DNA, the CDR3 is TGCGCCAGCAGCTTGGCACGGGGGCCCTATGGCTACACCTTC.

In DNA, the CDR3 is TGTGCCAGCAGCTTGGTGGCTGGGCCCTCTGGAAACACCATATATTTT. Its protein product is CASSLVAGPSGNTIYF. The genes are TRBV5-5 and TRBJ1-3; D remains ambiguous. V was clipped by 0 bases and J by 0 bases, with 10 bases between them. Germline V gives CDR1 SGHKS, CDR2 YYEKEE (reference sequence). The CDR3 length is 16 residues.

The J gene is TRBJ2-7, the V gene TRBV2; D perhaps matches TRBD2 (6 bases). The ends were cut back, 6 bases at V and 4 bases at J, with 16 bases in the middle. CDR3 length: 14 amino acids. In germline, CDR1 is SNHLY, CDR2 FYNNEI. For the CDR3, the DNA is TGTGCCAGCAGGGCGGTGGGGGGAAGGTACGAGCAGTACTTC. Residues: CASRAVGGRYEQYF.

Here the CDR3 DNA reads TGTGCCAGTAGTCCCCCCGTGACTAGCCCTTCACCGGATACGCAGTATTTT. This encodes CASSPPVTSPSPDTQYF. This sequence joins TRBV19 and TRBJ2-3, with 7 nucleotides matching TRBD2. The CDR3 is 17 amino acids. The V and J ends lost 5 bases and 6 bases, in that order; junction bases with no gene match: 17. CDR1 and CDR2 (germline): LNHDA, SQIVND (reference sequence). The full variable domain, completed using reference TRBV19 and TRBJ2-3, is DGGITQSPKYLFRKEGQNVTLSCEQNLNHDAMYWYRQDPGQGLRLIYYSQIVNDFQKGDIAEGYSVSREKKESFPLTVTSAQKNPTAFYLCASSPPVTSPSPDTQYFGPGTRLTVL.

This clone was counted a few times. This chain links TRBV10-3 with TRBJ2-7; 13 nucleotides agree with TRBD2. Germline V CDR1 and CDR2: ENHRY, SYGVKD. V was clipped by 6 bases and J by 12 bases; unmatched bases: 8. This CDR3 is built from 13 residues. The CDR3: CAIRPGLAGLRYF. As DNA, the CDR3 is TGTGCCATCAGACCGGGACTAGCGGGATTGAGGTACTTC.

The chain joins TRBV19 to TRBJ1-5, with D tentatively TRBD1 (5 bases). This CDR3 spans 14 amino acids. Germline V CDR1 and CDR2: LNHDA, SQIVND (reference sequence). Trimming stripped 1 base from V and 9 bases from J, with 13 bases between. The CDR3 loop reads CASSIGQTGSPQHF. The CDR3 DNA follows: TGTGCCAGTAGTATAGGACAGACGGGTTCGCCCCAGCATTTT.

Points on this clone: With a much larger clone just one base away, this may be a read error. The genes are TRBV28 and TRBJ1-4; D gene ambiguous. The CDR3 length is 12 residues. Germline CDR1 is MDHEN and CDR2 is SYDVKM. Between the trimmed V and J ends, which lost 4 bases and 4 bases, there was a span of 4 bases. CDR3 amino acids: CASSSYNEKLFF. CDR3 nucleotides: TGTGCCAGCAGTTCGTATAATGAAAAACTGTTTTTT.

The chain recombines TRBV3-1 (or the pseudogene TRBV3-2) with TRBJ2-4; the match to TRBD2 covers 7 bases. Germline V gene data show CDR1 as LGHDT and CDR2 as YNNKEL (reference sequence). The V gene end was trimmed by 4 bases and the J gene end by 6 bases; junction bases not matched to a gene: 9. The CDR3 contains 15 residues. The CDR3, as DNA: TGTGCCAGCAGCCCTCGCCGTGGGGGGGGAAACATTCAGTACTTC. Its protein product is CASSPRRGGGNIQYF.

This chain connects TRBV27 to TRBJ1-1, with 8 nucleotides matching TRBD1. After removal of 5 bases from V and 4 bases from J, the junction contained 6 bases not matched to a gene. The CDR3 extends over 14 amino acids. Germline-derived CDR1 and CDR2 are MNHEY and SMNVEV (reference sequence). This CDR3 reads CASSPSGGFTEAFF. CDR3 nucleotides: TGTGCCAGCAGTCCCTCAGGGGGCTTCACTGAAGCTTTCTTT.

The V call is TRBV21-1, the J call TRBJ1-5; TRBD1, the table's D call, lacks a check against the DNA. TRBV21-1 is reported as a pseudogene. CDR3 size: 15 residues. CDR3: CASYRGFESNQPQHF. CDR3 bases: TGTGCCAGCTACAGGGGGTTTGAGAGCAATCAGCCCCAGCATTTT.

V usage is TRBV9 and J usage is TRBJ1-1; a possible D gene is TRBD1 (6 bases). V was clipped by 4 bases and J by 2 bases, with 15 bases between them. The CDR3 is 15 residues long. Germline-derived CDR1 and CDR2 are SGDLS and YYNGEE. The CDR3 here is CASSLGGTQNTEAFF. For the CDR3, the DNA is TGTGCCAGCAGCCTCGGTGGGACACAAAACACTGAAGCTTTCTTT.

V gene TRBV5-1 combines with J gene TRBJ1-2; D might be TRBD1 (5 bases). The V gene lost 1 base and the J gene lost 2 bases, with 9 bases spanning the gap. CDR3 length: 14 residues. Germline V gene sequence: CDR1 SGHRS, CDR2 YFSETQ. CDR3 amino acids: CASSLSRDNYGYTF. The CDR3 DNA reads as TGCGCCAGCAGCTTGTCCCGGGACAACTATGGCTACACCTTC.

The V and J genes are TRBV14 and TRBJ2-3; the D is unclear. CDR1 and CDR2 from the germline V gene are SGHDN and FVKESK. V shed 1 base and J shed 0 bases, with 11 bases lying between them. The CDR3 sequence is 16 residues long. The CDR3 is CASSQAPVTSTDTQYF. CDR3 nucleotide sequence: TGTGCCAGCAGCCAAGCCCCGGTGACGAGCACAGATACGCAGTATTTT.

The chain employs TRBV18 and TRBJ1-2; D is undetermined. The CDR3 consists of 14 residues. Per germline, CDR1 KGHSH and CDR2 LQKENI. The V end lost 2 bases, the J end lost 6 bases, and 13 bases lay between the germline ends. CDR3 DNA sequence: TGTGCCAGCTCACCAAAGACGAATGCGAATGGCTACACCTTC. This gives the protein CASSPKTNANGYTF.

The chain employs TRBV14 and TRBJ2-7; 7 bases are shared with TRBD1. J lost 4 bases, V lost 4 bases, and 10 bases had no gene match. CDR1 SGHDN and CDR2 FVKESK come from the germline V gene. The CDR3 has 15 amino acids. The CDR3, as DNA: TGTGCCAGCAGCCGAGCCAGGGGGTTGAGGTACGAGCAGTACTTC. Protein product: CASSRARGLRYEQYF.

This chain connects TRBV28 to TRBJ1-2; a weak D match, TRBD1 (5 bases). CDR3 size: 10 residues. CDR1 MDHEN and CDR2 SYDVKM come from the germline V gene. Deletions cut 10 bases from V and 8 bases from J, with 11 bases between. CDR3 sequence: CATVQGGYTF. DNA of the CDR3: TGTGCCACCGTGCAGGGAGGCTACACCTTC.

The chain recombines TRBV28 with TRBJ1-3, with TRBD1 matching 7 bases. Germline loops: CDR1 MDHEN, CDR2 SYDVKM. With 3 bases clipped from V and 4 bases from J, the junction kept 3 bases outside the gene matches. The CDR3 sequence is 14 residues long. This chain's CDR3 is CASSFSGGGNTIYF. CDR3 coding DNA: TGTGCCAGCAGTTTCTCAGGGGGGGGAAACACCATATATTTT.

The CDR3 sequence is CASSVSTSGGRTDTQYF. The CDR3 region has the DNA TGTGCCAGCAGCGTTTCGACTAGCGGGGGCCGCACAGATACGCAGTATTTT. The chain links TRBV6-2 or TRBV6-3 to TRBJ2-3; the match to TRBD2 covers 12 bases. The CDR3 covers 17 residues. CDR1 is MNHEY, CDR2 SVGEGT, per germline. V gave up 6 bases and J gave up 1 base; unmatched junction bases: 8.

V gene TRBV7-2 combines with J gene TRBJ1-4; D may be TRBD1 (5 bases). From germline, CDR1 is SGHTA and CDR2 FQGNSA. Trimming removed 4 bases at V and 6 bases at J, with 18 bases between. The CDR3 consists of 16 residues. The CDR3 nucleotides read TGTGCCAGCAGCTCAAGGTTGGCGCAGGGAGATGAAAAACTGTTTTTT. It codes for CASSSRLAQGDEKLFF. Combining the CDR3 with reference TRBV7-2 and TRBJ1-4 gives the whole variable domain GAGVSQSPSNKVTEKGKDVELRCDPISGHTALYWYRQSLGQGLEFLIYFQGNSAPDKSGLPSDRFSAERTGGSVSTLTIQRTQQEDSAVYLCASSSRLAQGDEKLFFGSGTQLSVL.

The V and J genes are TRBV11-2 and TRBJ1-1; D remains ambiguous. With 3 bases removed from V and 10 bases from J, the gap between germline ends came to 15 bases. Germline CDR1 is SGHAT and CDR2 is FQNNGV. The CDR3 contains 13 residues. The CDR3 DNA reads as TGTGCCAGCAGCTTTGGGCAGAGCCTTTTAGCTTTCTTT. The encoded protein is CASSFGQSLLAFF.

This clone was seen a single time. This sequence joins TRBV19 and TRBJ1-5; 9 nucleotides line up with TRBD1. From germline, CDR1 is LNHDA and CDR2 SQIVND (reference sequence). The CDR3 covers 16 residues. J was trimmed by 5 bases and V by 7 bases; bases with no gene match: 12. DNA of the CDR3: TGTGCCAGTAAGGTGGACAGGGGCCCTGCCTATCAGCCCCAGCATTTT. This sequence encodes CASKVDRGPAYQPQHF.

The chain employs TRBV30 and TRBJ1-2, with no clear D. V lost 7 bases, J lost 7 bases, and 22 bases lay in between. CDR1 and CDR2 from the germline V gene are GTSNPN and SVGIG (reference sequence). The CDR3 spans 14 residues. The CDR3 spells CASEGGSSFGGYTF. In DNA, the CDR3 is TGTGCCTCGGAGGGAGGGTCCTCATTCGGTGGCTACACCTTC.